The 15 T cell receptor beta chains reported below all come from one sample, sequenced in a study of T-cell memory formation after mild COVID-19. In TCRdb, the 5' RACE reads were re-called with MiXCR into one record per CDR3 protein. The sample lists 380,000 or so distinct CDR3 sequences, roughly an eighth seen once, with approximately 21% in the top ten. Input material: PBMCs or a T cell subset sorted from them (not recorded which). The receptors come from a young man who had mild COVID-19 (a few samples of this study predate the infection). Cell type and time point are not known.

The J gene is TRBJ2-5, the V gene TRBV29-1, with D perhaps given as TRBD1 or TRBD2 (5 bases each). CDR1 is SQVTM, CDR2 ANQGSEA, per germline. The CDR3 spans 15 residues. Trimming took 3 bases from V and 5 from J, leaving 19 bases between them. The CDR3 sequence is CSVDPPGAGMETQYF. CDR3 coding DNA: TGCAGCGTTGATCCCCCCGGGGCAGGAATGGAGACCCAGTACTTC.

V is TRBV18 and J is TRBJ2-7; TRBD1 matches 7 bases. The germline CDR1 and CDR2 sequences are KGHSH and LQKENI. The CDR3 has 14 residues. J was trimmed by 2 bases and V by 4 bases; bases with no gene match: 5. The CDR3 DNA reads TGTGCCAGCTCACACGGACAGGTTACCTACGAGCAGTACTTC. Residues: CASSHGQVTYEQYF.

This rearrangement joins TRBV4-1 to TRBJ2-7; unclear D gene. In germline, CDR1 is MGHRA, CDR2 YSYEKL. This CDR3 is 17 amino acids long. Deletions cut 0 bases from V and 3 bases from J, with 18 bases between. CDR3 region: CASSQEPPTAASYEQYF. In DNA, the CDR3 is TGCGCCAGCAGCCAAGAACCCCCCACGGCGGCGAGCTACGAGCAGTACTTC.

A few counts support this clonotype. The chain joins TRBV20-1 to TRBJ2-1, with 7 bases matching TRBD2. This CDR3 comprises 10 residues. Per the germline V gene, CDR1 is DFQATT and CDR2 is SNEGSKA (reference sequence). The CDR3 nucleotides read TGCATTCCCGGGGGGACGGAGCAGTTCTTC. Amino acids: CIPGGTEQFF.

V is TRBV27 and J is TRBJ1-1; D uncertain. V lost 11 bases and J 1 base, leaving 11 bases between the germline ends. This CDR3 comprises 12 residues. Per germline, CDR1 MNHEY and CDR2 SMNVEV (reference sequence). In DNA, the CDR3 is TGTGCCGTTCGTCGGGGGAACACTGAAGCTTTCTTT. Protein product: CAVRRGNTEAFF.

The chain has TRBV6-6 and TRBJ2-2; D is possibly TRBD1 or TRBD2 (6 bases each). V was pared by 7 bases and J by 7 bases, with 13 bases between. From germline, CDR1 is MNHNY and CDR2 SVGAGI (reference sequence). The CDR3 is 13 amino acids. The CDR3 bases are TGTGCCAGCAACGTACAGGGACTCGGGGAGCTGTTTTTT. Amino acids: CASNVQGLGELFF.

This CDR3 reads CASSQMGSRGDQPQHF. CDR3 DNA: TGCGCCAGCAGCCAGATGGGATCCAGGGGAGACCAGCCCCAGCATTTT. The chain recombines TRBV4-3 with TRBJ1-5, with D tentatively TRBD1 (6 bases). Germline V gene lookup returns CDR1 LGHNA and CDR2 YSLEER. There are 16 residues in the CDR3. V lost 3 bases to trimming and J lost 7 bases, with 19 bases between them.

The gene calls are TRBV4-1 and TRBJ2-1, with D tentatively TRBD1 (6 bases). The ends were cut back, 0 bases at V and 9 bases at J, with 12 bases in the middle. CDR1 is MGHRA and CDR2 is YSYEKL in the germline V gene. CDR3 length equals 14 residues. The CDR3 protein is CASSQEGPGVEQFF. The CDR3 nucleotides are TGCGCCAGCAGCCAAGAAGGACCAGGGGTTGAGCAGTTCTTC.

This clonotype was found a few times. The chain couples TRBV7-2 to TRBJ2-5; no definite D call. This CDR3 is built from 14 residues. Germline assignment: CDR1 SGHTA and CDR2 FQGNSA. V dropped 0 bases and J dropped 3 bases, with 8 bases sitting between them. The CDR3 nucleotides read TGTGCCAGCAGCTTAGCACTGAGGAAAGAGACCCAGTACTTC. This gives the protein CASSLALRKETQYF.

This chain links TRBV6-5 with TRBJ1-6, with D hard to call. The V end was cut by 0 bases, the J end by 7 bases, with 7 bases between. CDR3 size: 14 residues. The germline V gene has CDR1 MNHEY and CDR2 SVGAGI. CDR3 sequence: CASSYSDGNSPLHF. Written as DNA, the CDR3 is TGTGCCAGCAGTTACTCGGATGGAAATTCACCCCTCCACTTT.

The sample holds a few counts of this clonotype. This chain uses TRBV6-5 with TRBJ2-1; 7 bases fit TRBD2. This CDR3 is 13 amino acids long. The germline CDR1 and CDR2 sequences are MNHEY and SVGAGI. Germline trimming cut 2 bases from V and 9 bases from J; bases unmatched to any gene: 4. CDR3 nucleotides: TGTGCCAGCAGTTACGCGGGGGAGACTGAGCAGTTCTTC. It yields the protein CASSYAGETEQFF.

This clonotype was seen a few times. The chain links TRBV4-3 to TRBJ2-6, with D possibly TRBD1 on 6 matching bases. Germline values: CDR1 LGHNA, CDR2 YSLEER. Trimming took off 1 base at V and 2 bases at J, with 21 bases between the two ends. CDR3 length: 20 residues. For the CDR3, the DNA is TGCGCCAGCAGCCAAGGAACCCCGGGACAACGCTGGGCTGGGGCCAACGTCCTGACTTTC. Amino acid sequence: CASSQGTPGQRWAGANVLTF.

There are many counts of this clonotype. V gene TRBV7-3 combines with J gene TRBJ2-1; 8 positions agree with TRBD2. V gave up 2 bases and J gave up 3 bases; unmatched junction bases: 6. This CDR3 has 16 residues. Per germline, CDR1 SGHTA and CDR2 FQGTGA. This chain's CDR3 is CASSLRAGDLYNEQFF. The CDR3 DNA follows: TGTGCCAGCAGCTTACGAGCGGGGGACCTCTACAATGAGCAGTTCTTC.

This clonotype was detected only a few times. The V call is TRBV20-1, the J call TRBJ2-5; TRBD2 matches at 8 bases. The CDR3 sequence is 15 residues long. Trimming at V came to 3 bases and at J to 5 bases, leaving 11 bases not matched to a gene. CDR1 and CDR2 from the germline V gene are DFQATT and SNEGSKA (reference sequence). CDR3 nucleotide sequence: TGCAGTGCTAGTCCCCCGGGACTAGGTGGGGAGACCCAGTACTTC. Translating gives CSASPPGLGGETQYF.

Many counts were recorded for this clonotype. The CDR3 region is CASSQATGASYNEQFF. The CDR3 DNA reads as TGCGCCAGCAGCCAAGCAACGGGGGCTTCCTACAATGAGCAGTTCTTC. The chain employs TRBV4-1 and TRBJ2-1; D may be TRBD1 or TRBD2 (6 bases each). V lost 1 base and J 1 base, leaving 11 bases between the germline ends. The CDR3 consists of 16 residues. The germline V gene has CDR1 MGHRA and CDR2 YSYEKL.